The present T cell receptor (beta chain) was sequenced within a study of T cell repertoires in cytomegalovirus infection. Across the study: CMV epitopes that were recently identified and HLA-C-restricted were used alongside well-studied HLA-B-restricted ones.

The sample holds a few counts of this clonotype. What it binds is not known. TCRdb re-analysed the reads in MiXCR, keeping a single row per CDR3 protein. This table holds 750,000 to 950,000 distinct CDR3 sequences, 25% to 30% found once. Germline loops: CDR1 SGHTS, CDR2 YDEGEE. The CDR3 is 17 amino acids. V lost 3 bases to trimming and J lost 5 bases; unmatched junction nucleotides: 14. Study findings and constraints: Based on cumulative public TCR beta family frequency, carriers of CMV plus the relevant HLA were identified.

This sample comprised cultured CD8+ T cells from PBMCs, obtained from culture after CMV antigen stimulation. This clonotype was obtained from a human donor in good health (CMV status not recorded). Some clones in this sample may be carry-over from other donors' samples. The chain carries TRBV5-8 and TRBJ2-5, with TRBD2 matching over 9 bases. The CDR3 protein is CASSSGLATSLRETQYF. As DNA, the CDR3 is TGTGCCAGCAGCTCGGGACTAGCAACCTCCCTCCGGGAGACCCAGTACTTC.